This T cell receptor beta chain was sequenced for a study of T cells in Graves' hyperthyroidism and ophthalmopathy. General study findings and limits: Most thyroid clonotypes with frequency above 0.001 were detected in blood.

This clonotype has more than one count but fewer than ten. Its specificity is unknown. Trimming left V 8 bases short and J 6 bases short, with 5 bases between. The germline V gene has CDR1 SGHAT and CDR2 FQNNGV. This CDR3 has 10 residues. At least 3 on the Clinical Activity Score was recorded for ophthalmopathy patients, who also had NOSPECS grade at least 4 and duration under 3 months. The CDR3 regions of TCR beta were amplified from RNA transcripts. Researchers ran a first-round RT-PCR on the TCR CDR3 using the HTBI primer set. MiXCR was run by TCRdb on the multiplex PCR reads, yielding one entry per CDR3 protein. The top ten clones hold around 54% of a sample with some 530,000 distinct CDR3 sequences, about 20% of them seen once.

This clonotype was obtained from a woman aged 70 to 79 with Graves' ophthalmopathy. Sequencing was carried out using blood. This rearrangement joins TRBV11-2 to TRBJ2-1; unclear D gene. CDR3 sequence reads: CASGLNEQFF. CDR3 bases: TGTGCCAGCGGGCTCAATGAGCAGTTCTTC.